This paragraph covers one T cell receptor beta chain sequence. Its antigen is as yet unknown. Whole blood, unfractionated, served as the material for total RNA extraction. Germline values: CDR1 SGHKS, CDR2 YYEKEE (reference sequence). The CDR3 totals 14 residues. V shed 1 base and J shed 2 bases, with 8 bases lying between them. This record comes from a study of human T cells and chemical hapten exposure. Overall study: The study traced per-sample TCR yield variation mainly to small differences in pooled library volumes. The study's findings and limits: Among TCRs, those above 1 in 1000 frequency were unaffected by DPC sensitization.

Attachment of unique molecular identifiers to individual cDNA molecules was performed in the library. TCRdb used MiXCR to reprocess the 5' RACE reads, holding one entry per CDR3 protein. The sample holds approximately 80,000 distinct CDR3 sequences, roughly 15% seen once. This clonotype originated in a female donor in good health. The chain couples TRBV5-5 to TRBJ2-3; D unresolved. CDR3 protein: CASSLSQNTDTQYF. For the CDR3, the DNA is TGTGCCAGCAGCTTGTCTCAGAACACAGATACGCAGTATTTT.